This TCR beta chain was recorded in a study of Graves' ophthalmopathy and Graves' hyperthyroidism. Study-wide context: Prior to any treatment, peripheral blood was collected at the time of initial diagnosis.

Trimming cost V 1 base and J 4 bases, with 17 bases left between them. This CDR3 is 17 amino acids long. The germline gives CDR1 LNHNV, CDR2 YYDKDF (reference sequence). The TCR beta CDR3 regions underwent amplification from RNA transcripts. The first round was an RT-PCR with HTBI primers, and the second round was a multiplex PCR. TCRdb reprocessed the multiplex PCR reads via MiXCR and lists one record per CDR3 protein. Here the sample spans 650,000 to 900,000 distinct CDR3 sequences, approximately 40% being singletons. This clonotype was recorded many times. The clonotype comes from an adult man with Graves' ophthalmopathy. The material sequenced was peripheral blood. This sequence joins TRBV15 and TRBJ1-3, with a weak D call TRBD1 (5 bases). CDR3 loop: CATSRVPGSRAGNTIYF. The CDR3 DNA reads TGTGCCACCAGCAGAGTTCCCGGTTCCAGGGCCGGAAACACCATATATTTT.